A single sample is the source of the 21 T cell receptor beta chains below, sequenced in a study of blood T cell repertoires in COVID-19. Libraries were prepared by immunoSEQ multiplex PCR; TCRdb keeps only in-frame clonotypes and omits some of them. Of approximately 91,000 clones listed, 70% to 80% are singletons. Sequenced sample: peripheral blood. These receptors all stem from a man in his 70s with acute or convalescent COVID-19.

The chain recombines TRBV4-2 with TRBJ2-1; D is ambiguous. Deletions cut 4 bases from V and 10 bases from J, with 8 bases between. This CDR3 has 11 amino acids. Per germline, CDR1 LGHNA and CDR2 YNFKEQ. The CDR3 spells CASSRLEEQFF. The CDR3 DNA follows: TGTGCCAGCAGCCGTTTAGAGGAGCAGTTCTTC.

The chain joins TRBV30 to TRBJ2-1; 10 bases fit TRBD2. This CDR3 is built from 13 residues. The germline V gene has CDR1 GTSNPN and CDR2 SVGIG (reference sequence). The V segment lost 7 bases and the J segment 4 bases; nucleotides outside the gene matches: 4. This CDR3 is CAFEREGYNEQFF. The CDR3 DNA reads TGTGCCTTCGAGCGGGAGGGGTACAATGAGCAGTTCTTC. Variable domain in full (rest from reference TRBV30 and TRBJ2-1): SQTIHQWPATLVQPVGSPLSLECTVEGTSNPNLYWYRQAAGRGLQLLFYSVGIGQISSEVPQNLSASRPQDRQFILSSKKLLLSDSGFYLCAFEREGYNEQFFGPGTRLTVL.

This rearrangement joins TRBV5-6 to TRBJ1-5; D gene unclear. CDR3 length: 15 residues. Trimming left V 0 bases short and J 6 bases short, with 13 bases between. The germline gives CDR1 SGHDT, CDR2 YYEEEE. In DNA, the CDR3 is TGTGCCAGCAGCTTGGAAGTACAGTCTCGTCAGCCCCAGCATTTT. Amino acids: CASSLEVQSRQPQHF.

This chain uses TRBV7-3 with TRBJ2-1; 7 bases agree with TRBD1. After removal of 4 bases from V and 7 bases from J, the junction contained 4 bases not matched to a gene. This CDR3 is built from 13 residues. CDR1 is SGHTA, CDR2 FQGTGA, per germline. The CDR3 region is CASSWTGFNEQFF. The CDR3 coding sequence is TGTGCCAGCAGCTGGACAGGCTTTAATGAGCAGTTCTTC.

In DNA, the CDR3 is TGCGCCAGCAGCTTGGTCGGGGAGGCTGGCTACACCTTC. This gives the protein CASSLVGEAGYTF. The V gene is TRBV5-1, the J gene TRBJ1-2; D remains unclear. Germline V gene lookup returns CDR1 SGHRS and CDR2 YFSETQ. The CDR3 length is 13 residues. Trimming cost V 0 bases and J 7 bases, with 10 bases left between them.

CDR3 in DNA: TGCGCCAGCAGCCCCGACAGGGACAATGAGCAGTTCTTC. This gives the protein CASSPDRDNEQFF. V usage is TRBV23-1 and J usage is TRBJ2-1; 7 bases align to TRBD1. TRBV23-1 has ORF status, its function being uncertain. CDR3 length: 13 amino acids. V lost 6 bases and J lost 5; bases outside the gene matches: 4.

The V call is TRBV5-4, the J call TRBJ2-1; TRBD2 aligns across 7 bases. CDR1 is SGHNT, CDR2 YYREEE, per germline (reference sequence). The CDR3 consists of 16 residues. Losses at the gene ends were 4 bases for V and 7 bases for J; bases not matched to a gene: 14. Written as DNA, the CDR3 is TGTGCCAGCAGCCCCCAGACTGGCGGGAGTCGGAATGAGCAGTTCTTC. This codes for CASSPQTGGSRNEQFF. The full variable domain, in which reference TRBV5-4 and TRBJ2-1 provide the parts outside the CDR3, is ETGVTQSPTHLIKTRGQQVTLRCSSQSGHNTVSWYQQALGQGPQFIFQYYREEENGRGNFPPRFSGLQFPNYSSELNVNALELDDSALYLCASSPQTGGSRNEQFFGPGTRLTVL.

This clone came up a few times. The V gene is TRBV6-5, the J gene TRBJ1-2, with 11 positions matching TRBD1. With V trimmed by 2 bases and J by 5 bases, 4 bases remained unmatched. Germline V gene data show CDR1 as MNHEY and CDR2 as SVGAGI. The CDR3 consists of 15 residues. CDR3 DNA: TGTGCCAGCAGTTACCCCGGACAGGGGGCGTATGGCTACACCTTC. Residues: CASSYPGQGAYGYTF.

This chain uses TRBV4-1 with TRBJ1-5; the match to TRBD1 covers 9 bases. The trim removed 11 bases at V and 1 base at J, leaving 9 bases unmatched. The germline V gene has CDR1 MGHRA and CDR2 YSYEKL. The CDR3 loop spans 15 amino acids. This CDR3 is CARCPQGASNQPQHF. In DNA, the CDR3 is TGCGCCCGCTGCCCACAGGGGGCGAGCAATCAGCCCCAGCATTTT.

The V and J genes are TRBV1 and TRBJ1-2; the DNA was not used to check the table's D call, TRBD1. TRBV1 corresponds to a pseudogene. The CDR3 spans 14 residues. In DNA form, the CDR3 reads TGCACCAGCAGCCAAGATCGGGACAGCTATGGCTACACCTTC. Translating gives CTSSQDRDSYGYTF.

This chain joins TRBV5-6 and TRBJ1-4, with D tentatively TRBD1 (6 bases). V was clipped by 0 bases and J by 8 bases, with 11 bases between them. The CDR3 totals 14 residues. Looked up from germline, CDR1 is SGHDT and CDR2 is YYEEEE. CDR3: CASSLANRAEKLFF. CDR3 sequence (DNA): TGTGCCAGCAGCTTGGCCAACAGGGCGGAAAAACTGTTTTTT.

Here the CDR3 DNA reads TGTGCCAGCAGCCAAGGACAGGGGGTCTTTGGAAACACCATATATTTT. As protein: CASSQGQGVFGNTIYF. The chain employs TRBV14 and TRBJ1-3; 9 nucleotides align to TRBD1. The CDR3 has 16 residues. Germline V CDR1 and CDR2: SGHDN, FVKESK. The V segment lost 1 base and the J segment 3 bases; nucleotides outside the gene matches: 4.

This chain connects TRBV11-3 to TRBJ2-1; 8 bases fit TRBD2. Germline trimming cut 0 bases from V and 10 bases from J; bases unmatched to any gene: 2. The CDR3 spans 13 residues. Germline-derived CDR1 and CDR2 are SGHNT and YENEEA. The DNA of the CDR3 is TGTGCCAGCAGCTTAGAACGGGAGGGGGAGCAGTTCTTC. Protein sequence: CASSLEREGEQFF.

This clone showed up just a few times. The chain couples TRBV10-2 to TRBJ2-7, with D possibly TRBD2 on 5 matching bases. The CDR3 is made up of 13 amino acids. Trimming shortened V by 3 bases and J by 7 bases, and 13 bases separated the two germline ends. The germline V gene has CDR1 WSHSY and CDR2 SAAADI. In nucleotides, the CDR3 is TGCGCCAGCAGTGACACTAGATCGAGGGAGCAGTACTTC. Protein sequence: CASSDTRSREQYF.

This clone appeared many times. This chain uses TRBV5-5 with TRBJ2-2; 8 positions agree with TRBD2. Germline trimming cut 0 bases from V and 6 bases from J; bases unmatched to any gene: 7. Germline V CDR1 and CDR2: SGHKS, YYEKEE (reference sequence). This CDR3 comprises 16 residues. The CDR3 protein is CASSLEWTSWSGELFF. CDR3 nucleotide sequence: TGTGCCAGCAGCTTGGAGTGGACTAGCTGGTCCGGGGAGCTGTTTTTT.

The rearrangement uses TRBV2 and TRBJ1-5; D might be TRBD1 (6 bases). The length of the CDR3 is 15 residues. V lost 6 bases, J lost 3 bases, and 15 bases lay in between. Germline V gives CDR1 SNHLY, CDR2 FYNNEI. This chain's CDR3 is CASSRYRDTNQPQHF. The CDR3 DNA reads TGTGCCAGCAGCCGATACCGGGACACCAATCAGCCCCAGCATTTT.

As concerns this clone: The identical CDR3 is also encoded by other nucleotide sequences in the sample. The rearrangement links TRBV6-5 to TRBJ1-5; D is unresolved. The ends were cut back, 0 bases at V and 0 bases at J, with 6 bases in the middle. The germline CDR1 and CDR2 sequences are MNHEY and SVGAGI. CDR3 length: 15 residues. The CDR3 coding sequence is TGTGCCAGCAGTTACTCGCAGGATAGCAATCAGCCCCAGCATTTT. Translating it yields CASSYSQDSNQPQHF.

J is TRBJ1-5 and V is TRBV28; the D is unclear. Germline V gene lookup returns CDR1 MDHEN and CDR2 SYDVKM. Between the trimmed V and J ends, which lost 8 bases and 3 bases, there was a span of 11 bases. This CDR3 contains 13 residues. This CDR3 reads CASGLEPNQPQHF. The CDR3 bases are TGTGCCAGCGGATTGGAGCCCAATCAGCCCCAGCATTTT.

This clone was detected only once. The genes are TRBV4-3 and TRBJ2-5, with 7 bases identical to TRBD2. This CDR3 contains 15 residues. The germline CDR1 and CDR2 sequences are LGHNA and YSLEER. With V trimmed by 5 bases and J by 5 bases, 11 bases remained unmatched. CDR3 nucleotide sequence: TGCGCCAGCAGCAGTCGGGGAGCGGGGTGGGAGACCCAGTACTTC. The encoded protein is CASSSRGAGWETQYF.

This clone came up a few times. The rearrangement joins TRBV3-1 (or the pseudogene TRBV3-2) to TRBJ2-7, with 12 bases aligning to TRBD2. The CDR3 is 15 residues long. V shed 5 bases and J 2 bases; nucleotides not matched to a gene: 4. CDR1 LGHDT and CDR2 YNNKEL come from the germline V gene (reference sequence). The CDR3 spells CASSYRTSGTYEQYF. The CDR3 DNA reads as TGTGCCAGCAGCTATCGGACTAGCGGGACCTACGAGCAGTACTTC.

The chain joins TRBV21-1 to TRBJ2-4; the DNA was not used to check the table's D call, TRBD1. TRBV21-1 is noted as a pseudogene. The CDR3 has 12 amino acids. CDR3 amino acids: CASTTGRNIQYF. The CDR3 DNA sequence: TGTGCCAGCACTACAGGGAGAAACATTCAGTACTTC.